This T cell receptor beta chain was sequenced in a study of tumor-infiltrating lymphocytes in primary liver carcinoma. Whole-study findings and limits: Blood fell significantly below tumors in its top-250-clone fraction (p = 0.039).

This clonotype has only a few counts. Antigen unknown. There are 15 residues in the CDR3. CDR1 SNHLY and CDR2 FYNNEI come from the germline V gene. V shed 6 bases, J shed 4 bases, and the junction held 6 bases outside the gene matches. Researchers generated TCR beta cDNA from approximately 0.55 ug of total RNA, relying on a constant-region primer. Slightly modified ARM-PCR with three nested multiplex PCR rounds yielded TCR beta libraries. It was with TRBV1-TRBV30 forward primers and a C-beta reverse primer that the first two PCR rounds were run, at around 11 cycles each. MiXCR was run by TCRdb on the multiplex PCR reads, yielding one entry per CDR3 protein. The sample lists more than 30,000 distinct CDR3 sequences; roughly 75% were seen once. Co-extracting RNA and DNA was done with about 20-34 mg of unsorted bulk tissue as input. Primary liver carcinoma in the patients was surgically resected.

This TCR came from a man aged 40-49 years with primary liver carcinoma and hepatitis B virus infection. This chain links TRBV2 with TRBJ2-1, with 10 bases aligning to TRBD2. Sequencing was done on a sample of tumor-adjacent normal liver tissue. For the CDR3, the DNA is TGTGCCAGCAGGAAGACTAGCGGGTCTTACAATGAGCAGTTCTTC. Its protein product is CASRKTSGSYNEQFF.